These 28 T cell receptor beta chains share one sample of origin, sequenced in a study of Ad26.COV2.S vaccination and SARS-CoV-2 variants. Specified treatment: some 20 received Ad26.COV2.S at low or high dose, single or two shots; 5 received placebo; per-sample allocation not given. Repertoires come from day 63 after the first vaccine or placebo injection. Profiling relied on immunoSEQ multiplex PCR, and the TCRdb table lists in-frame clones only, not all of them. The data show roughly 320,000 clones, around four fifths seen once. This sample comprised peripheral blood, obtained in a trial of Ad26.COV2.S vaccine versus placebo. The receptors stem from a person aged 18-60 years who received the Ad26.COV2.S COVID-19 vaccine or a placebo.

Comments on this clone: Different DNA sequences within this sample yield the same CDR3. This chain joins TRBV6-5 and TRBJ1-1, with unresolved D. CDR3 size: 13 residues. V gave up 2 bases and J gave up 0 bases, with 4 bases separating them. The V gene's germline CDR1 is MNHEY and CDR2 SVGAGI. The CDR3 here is CASSYTVNTEAFF. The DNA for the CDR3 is TGTGCCAGCAGTTACACGGTGAACACTGAAGCTTTCTTT.

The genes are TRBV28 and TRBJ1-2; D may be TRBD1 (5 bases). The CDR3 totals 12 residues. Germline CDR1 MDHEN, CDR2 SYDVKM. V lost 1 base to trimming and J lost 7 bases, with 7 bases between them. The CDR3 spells CASSLFRVGYTF. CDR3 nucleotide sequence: TGTGCCAGCAGTTTATTCAGGGTTGGCTACACCTTC.

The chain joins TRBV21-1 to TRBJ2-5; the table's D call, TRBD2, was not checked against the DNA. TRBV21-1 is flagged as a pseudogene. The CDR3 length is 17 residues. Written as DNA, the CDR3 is TGTGCCAGCAGCCAACTCCGCCCAAACCCCCTCCAAGAGACCCAGTACTTC. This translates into CASSQLRPNPLQETQYF.

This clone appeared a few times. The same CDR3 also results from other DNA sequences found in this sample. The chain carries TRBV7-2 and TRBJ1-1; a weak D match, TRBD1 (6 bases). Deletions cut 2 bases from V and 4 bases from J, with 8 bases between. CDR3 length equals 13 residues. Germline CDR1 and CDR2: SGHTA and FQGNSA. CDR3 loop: CASSLRGGTEAFF. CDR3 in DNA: TGTGCCAGCAGCTTAAGGGGGGGCACTGAAGCTTTCTTT.

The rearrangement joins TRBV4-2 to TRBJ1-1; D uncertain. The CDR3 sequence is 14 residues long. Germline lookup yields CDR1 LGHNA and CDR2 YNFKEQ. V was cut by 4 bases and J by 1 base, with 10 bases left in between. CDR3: CASSLPGQNTEAFF. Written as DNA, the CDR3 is TGTGCCAGCAGCCTTCCTGGCCAGAACACTGAAGCTTTCTTT.

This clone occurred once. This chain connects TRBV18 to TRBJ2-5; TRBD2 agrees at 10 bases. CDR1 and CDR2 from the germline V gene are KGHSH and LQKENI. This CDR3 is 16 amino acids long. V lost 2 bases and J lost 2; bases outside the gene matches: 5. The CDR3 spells CASSPSSGGPQETQYF. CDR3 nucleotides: TGTGCCAGCTCACCATCTAGCGGGGGCCCTCAAGAGACCCAGTACTTC. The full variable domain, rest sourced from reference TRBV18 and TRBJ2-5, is NAGVMQNPRHLVRRRGQEARLRCSPMKGHSHVYWYRQLPEEGLKFMVYLQKENIIDESGMPKERFSAEFPKEGPSILRIQQVVRGDSAAYFCASSPSSGGPQETQYFGPGTRLLVL.

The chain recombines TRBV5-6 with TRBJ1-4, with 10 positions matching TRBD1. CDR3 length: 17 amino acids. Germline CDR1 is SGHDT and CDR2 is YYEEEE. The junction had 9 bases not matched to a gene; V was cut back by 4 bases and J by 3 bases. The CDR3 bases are TGTGCCAGCAGCCCTCGGGACAGGGGTTCGGCTAATGAAAAACTGTTTTTT. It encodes CASSPRDRGSANEKLFF.

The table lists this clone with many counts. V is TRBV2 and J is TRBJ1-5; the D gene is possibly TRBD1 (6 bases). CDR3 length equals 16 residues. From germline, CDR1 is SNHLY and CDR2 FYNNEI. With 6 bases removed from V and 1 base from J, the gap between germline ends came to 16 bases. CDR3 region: CASRAPQGYSNQPQHF. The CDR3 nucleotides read TGTGCCAGCAGGGCCCCTCAGGGGTACAGCAATCAGCCCCAGCATTTT.

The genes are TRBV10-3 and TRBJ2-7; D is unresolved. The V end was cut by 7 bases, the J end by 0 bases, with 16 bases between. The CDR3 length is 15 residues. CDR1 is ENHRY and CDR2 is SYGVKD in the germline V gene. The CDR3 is CAIKVFGSISYEQYF. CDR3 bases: TGTGCCATCAAGGTGTTCGGATCCATCTCCTACGAGCAGTACTTC.

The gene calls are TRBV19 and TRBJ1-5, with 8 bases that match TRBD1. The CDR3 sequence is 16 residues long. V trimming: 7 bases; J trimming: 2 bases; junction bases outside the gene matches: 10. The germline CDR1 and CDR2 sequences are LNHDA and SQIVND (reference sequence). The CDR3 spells CASTYGGQGRNQPQHF. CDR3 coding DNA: TGTGCCAGTACCTATGGTGGACAGGGTCGCAATCAGCCCCAGCATTTT.

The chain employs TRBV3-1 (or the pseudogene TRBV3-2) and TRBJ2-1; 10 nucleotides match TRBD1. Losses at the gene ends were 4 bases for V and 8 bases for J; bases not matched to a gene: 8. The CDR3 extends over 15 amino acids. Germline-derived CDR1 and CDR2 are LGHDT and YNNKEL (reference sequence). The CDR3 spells CASSLDRGLYDEQFF. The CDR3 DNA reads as TGTGCCAGCAGCCTCGACAGGGGGCTTTACGATGAGCAGTTCTTC.

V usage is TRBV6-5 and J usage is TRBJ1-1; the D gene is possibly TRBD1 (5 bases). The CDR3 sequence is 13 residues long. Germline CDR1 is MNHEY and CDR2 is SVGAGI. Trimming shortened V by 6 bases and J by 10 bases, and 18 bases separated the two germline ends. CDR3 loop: CASRRTERDGAFF. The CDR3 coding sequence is TGTGCCAGCAGGCGAACGGAGAGGGACGGAGCTTTCTTT.

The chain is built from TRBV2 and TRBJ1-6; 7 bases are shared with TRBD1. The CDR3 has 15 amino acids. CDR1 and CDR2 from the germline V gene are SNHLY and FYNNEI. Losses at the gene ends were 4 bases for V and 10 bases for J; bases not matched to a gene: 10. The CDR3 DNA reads TGTGCCAGCAGTGGGGAAGACAGGGTTGGGTCACCCCTCCACTTT. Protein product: CASSGEDRVGSPLHF.

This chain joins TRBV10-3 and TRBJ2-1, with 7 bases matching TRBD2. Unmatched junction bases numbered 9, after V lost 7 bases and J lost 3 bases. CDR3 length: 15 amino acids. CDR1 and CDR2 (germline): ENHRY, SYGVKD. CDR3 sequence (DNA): TGTGCCATCACTCCAAGCGGGGAATACTACAATGAGCAGTTCTTC. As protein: CAITPSGEYYNEQFF.

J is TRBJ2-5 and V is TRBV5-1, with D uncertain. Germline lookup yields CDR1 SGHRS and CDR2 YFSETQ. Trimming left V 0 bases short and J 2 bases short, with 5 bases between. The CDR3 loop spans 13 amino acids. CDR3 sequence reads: CASSLVAQETQYF. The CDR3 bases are TGCGCCAGCAGCTTGGTGGCACAAGAGACCCAGTACTTC. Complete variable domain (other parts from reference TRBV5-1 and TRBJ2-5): KAGVTQTPRYLIKTRGQQVTLSCSPISGHRSVSWYQQTPGQGLQFLFEYFSETQRNKGNFPGRFSGRQFSNSRSEMNVSTLELGDSALYLCASSLVAQETQYFGPGTRLLVL.

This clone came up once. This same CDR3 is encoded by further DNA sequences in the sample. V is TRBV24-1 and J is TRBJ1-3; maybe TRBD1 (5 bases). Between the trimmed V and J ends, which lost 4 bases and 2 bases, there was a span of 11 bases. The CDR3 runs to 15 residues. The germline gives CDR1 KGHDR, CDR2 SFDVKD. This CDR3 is CATSEAGRAGNTIYF. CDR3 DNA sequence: TGTGCCACCAGTGAGGCAGGGCGAGCTGGAAACACCATATATTTT.

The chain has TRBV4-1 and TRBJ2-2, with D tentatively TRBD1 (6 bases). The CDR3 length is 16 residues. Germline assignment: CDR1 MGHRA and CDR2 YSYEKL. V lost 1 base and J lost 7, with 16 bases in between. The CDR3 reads CASSQVGITGFGELFF. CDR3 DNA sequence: TGCGCCAGCAGCCAAGTAGGGATCACAGGGTTCGGGGAGCTGTTTTTT.

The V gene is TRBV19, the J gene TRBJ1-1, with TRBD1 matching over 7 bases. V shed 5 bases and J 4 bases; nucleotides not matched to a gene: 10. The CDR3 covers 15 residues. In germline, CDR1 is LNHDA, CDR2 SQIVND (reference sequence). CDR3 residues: CASSSSGGRATEAFF. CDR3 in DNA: TGTGCCAGTAGTTCATCAGGGGGAAGGGCCACTGAAGCTTTCTTT.

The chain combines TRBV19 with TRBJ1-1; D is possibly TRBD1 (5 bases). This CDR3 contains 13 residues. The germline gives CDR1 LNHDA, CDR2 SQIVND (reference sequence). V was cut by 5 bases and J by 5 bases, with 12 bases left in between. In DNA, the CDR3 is TGTGCCAGTAGTGCAAGCAGGGTGACTGAAGCTTTCTTT. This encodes CASSASRVTEAFF.

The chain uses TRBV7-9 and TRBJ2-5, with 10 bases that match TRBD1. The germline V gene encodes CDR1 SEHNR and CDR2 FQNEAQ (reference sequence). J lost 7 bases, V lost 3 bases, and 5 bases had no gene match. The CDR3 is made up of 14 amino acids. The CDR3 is CASSFLTGGLTQYF. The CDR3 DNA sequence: TGTGCCAGCAGCTTCCTGACAGGGGGCTTGACCCAGTACTTC.

DNA for the CDR3: TGTGCCAGTTCAGGACAGATCGGGGAGCTGTTTTTT. It encodes CASSGQIGELFF. The chain uses TRBV18 and TRBJ2-2; D might be TRBD1 (6 bases). Per the germline V gene, CDR1 is KGHSH and CDR2 is LQKENI. The CDR3 covers 12 residues. V lost 9 bases to trimming and J lost 7 bases, with 12 bases between them.

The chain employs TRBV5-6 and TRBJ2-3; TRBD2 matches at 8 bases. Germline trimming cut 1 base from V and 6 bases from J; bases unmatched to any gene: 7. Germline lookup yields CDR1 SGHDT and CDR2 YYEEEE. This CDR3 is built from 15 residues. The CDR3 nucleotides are TGTGCCAGCAGCTTGTCGGGGGGGCCGTCCGATACGCAGTATTTT. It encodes CASSLSGGPSDTQYF.

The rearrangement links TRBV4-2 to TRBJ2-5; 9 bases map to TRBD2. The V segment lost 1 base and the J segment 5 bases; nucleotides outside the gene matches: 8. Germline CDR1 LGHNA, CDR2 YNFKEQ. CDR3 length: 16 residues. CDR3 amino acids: CASSQVAAGGPETQYF. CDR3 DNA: TGTGCCAGCAGCCAAGTAGCAGCGGGGGGCCCGGAGACCCAGTACTTC.

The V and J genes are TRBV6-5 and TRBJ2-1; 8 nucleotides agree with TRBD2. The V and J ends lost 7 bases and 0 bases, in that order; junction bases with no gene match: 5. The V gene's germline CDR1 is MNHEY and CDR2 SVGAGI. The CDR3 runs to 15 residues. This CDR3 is CASTRGGLSYNEQFF. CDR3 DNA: TGTGCCAGCACGCGCGGGGGGCTCTCCTACAATGAGCAGTTCTTC.

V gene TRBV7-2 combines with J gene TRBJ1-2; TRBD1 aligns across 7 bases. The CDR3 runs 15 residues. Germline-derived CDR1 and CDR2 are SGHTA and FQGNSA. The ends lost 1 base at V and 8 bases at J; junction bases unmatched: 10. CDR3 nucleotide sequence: TGTGCCAGCAGCTTAGTTTACAGGGGAGAGTTAGGCTACACCTTC. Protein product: CASSLVYRGELGYTF.

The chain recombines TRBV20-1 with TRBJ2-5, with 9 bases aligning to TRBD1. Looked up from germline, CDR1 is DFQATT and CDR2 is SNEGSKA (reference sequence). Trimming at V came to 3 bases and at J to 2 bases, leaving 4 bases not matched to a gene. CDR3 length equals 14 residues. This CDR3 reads CSASYGQGQETQYF. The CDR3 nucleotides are TGCAGTGCTAGTTATGGACAGGGGCAAGAGACCCAGTACTTC.

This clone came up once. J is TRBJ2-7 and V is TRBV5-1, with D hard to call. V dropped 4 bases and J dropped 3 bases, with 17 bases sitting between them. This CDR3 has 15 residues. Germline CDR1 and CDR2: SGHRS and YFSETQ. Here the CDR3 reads CASSPDGRLGYEQYF. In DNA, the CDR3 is TGCGCCAGCAGCCCCGATGGAAGGTTAGGCTACGAGCAGTACTTC. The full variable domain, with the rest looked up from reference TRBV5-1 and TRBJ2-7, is KAGVTQTPRYLIKTRGQQVTLSCSPISGHRSVSWYQQTPGQGLQFLFEYFSETQRNKGNFPGRFSGRQFSNSRSEMNVSTLELGDSALYLCASSPDGRLGYEQYFGPGTRLTVT.

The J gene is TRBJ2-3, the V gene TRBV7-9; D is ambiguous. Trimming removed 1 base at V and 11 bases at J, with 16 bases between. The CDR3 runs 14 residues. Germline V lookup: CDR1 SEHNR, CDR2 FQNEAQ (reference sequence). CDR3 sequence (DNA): TGTGCCAGCAGCTTAGTCCCTCCCGGGCAGCGGCAGTATTTT. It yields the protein CASSLVPPGQRQYF.